This T cell receptor beta chain was sequenced during a study of response to subunit inactivated influenza vaccine. Findings and limits, study-wide: The authors suggested that every seasonal influenza vaccination recruits few new T cells.

Germline CDR1 SGHVS, CDR2 FNYEAQ. Trimming at V came to 4 bases and at J to 3 bases, leaving 9 bases not matched to a gene. This CDR3 is 17 amino acids long. This clonotype was seen more than once but under ten times. Its antigen remains unidentified. Each CDR3 protein gets one entry after TCRdb re-called the RT-PCR reads with MiXCR. Of approximately 520,000 distinct CDR3 sequences in the sample, 16% are singletons; the top ten hold about 3%. The sample was CD4+ T cells sorted from PBMCs, taken less than 30 months after vaccination. The rearrangement uses TRBV7-6 and TRBJ1-1, with 12 bases matching TRBD1. The TCR comes from a man aged 50-75 years who received an inactivated influenza vaccine. The CDR3 DNA sequence: TGTGCCAGCAGCTCCCGGGACAGGGGGCCTGTGGACACTGAAGCTTTCTTT. The encoded protein is CASSSRDRGPVDTEAFF.